This T cell receptor (beta chain) stems from a study of metastatic and nonmetastatic thyroid tumors (dated by TCRdb to between 2020 and 2021). General notes on the study: Repertoires were compared across peripheral blood and tumor or nodule tissue samples from malignant and benign thyroid patients.

Library preparation employed PCR. Sequenced using an Illumina HiSeq 4000. High-throughput sequencing was used to profile the TCR beta-chain CDR3 region of each patient. The study's processing was this. A classifier to discriminate distant-metastatic papillary thyroid cancer patients was built from CDR3 differences across clinicopathological groups. To measure repertoire diversity the researchers used the Shannon index, while the Morisita-Horn index served to gauge how similar the tumor and blood repertoires were. TCRdb took the public reads, trimmed them with fastp at Q25, ran MiXCR for clone calling and kept in-frame beta chains. The V and J calls were determined by TCRdb, not by the authors. Present in this sample are 20,000 to 25,000 clones, 10% to 11% of which were seen just once. Under 30% of the sample is in the top ten clones. This clone is termed medium-sized (0.01 to 0.1%). Its antigen is unknown. Per-base qualities were not stored, and no clone one base away is much larger.

General findings and caveats noted by the study authors: In both blood and tumor samples, TCR beta diversity was reported to be significantly higher in malignant tumors than in benign nodules.

Trimming accounts for 6 bases at V and 0 bases at J, while the number of junction bases matched to no gene is 5. The germline V gene supplies CDR1 MDHEN and CDR2 SYDVKM. Including cysteine and phenylalanine, the CDR3 has 14 amino acids. Solely the CDR3 DNA is kept, with 42 bases framed from the first base. Before undergoing thyroid surgery, none of the patients had been given any kind of treatment. Using T-cell receptor beta sequencing, the study looked back at clinical samples from patients collected from about 2011 to 2019. What was sequenced was blood. The rearranged chain carries TRBV28 and TRBJ2-7, with TRBD1 identical over 7 junction bases. The TCR was taken from a female donor with papillary thyroid cancer or a benign thyroid nodule (not recorded which). Some clones in this sample may be carry-over from other donors' samples. CDR3 protein: CASRFRDSSYEQYF. The sequenced DNA: TGTGCCAGCAGGTTCCGGGACAGCTCCTACGAGCAGTACTTC.